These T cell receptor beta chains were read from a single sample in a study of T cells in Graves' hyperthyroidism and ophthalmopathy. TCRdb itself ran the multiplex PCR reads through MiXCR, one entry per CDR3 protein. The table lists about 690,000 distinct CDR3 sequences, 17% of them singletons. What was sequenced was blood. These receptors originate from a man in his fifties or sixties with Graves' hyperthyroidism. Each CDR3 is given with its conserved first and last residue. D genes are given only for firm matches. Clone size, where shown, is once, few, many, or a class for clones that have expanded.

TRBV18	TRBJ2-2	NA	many	CASSPYTGELFF	TGTGCCAGCAGCCCGTACACCGGGGAGCTGTTTTTT
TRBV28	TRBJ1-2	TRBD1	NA	CASSLGTGGLGGYTF	TGTGCCAGCAGTCTCGGGACAGGGGGCCTGGGGGGCTACACCTTC
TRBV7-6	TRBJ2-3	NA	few	CASSLAPGSDTQYF	TGTGCCAGCAGCTTAGCGCCGGGCTCGGATACGCAGTATTTT
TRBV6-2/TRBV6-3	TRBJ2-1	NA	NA	CASTGPVDEQFF	TGTGCCAGCACTGGACCGGTCGATGAGCAGTTCTTC
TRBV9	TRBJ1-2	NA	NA	CASSAPGGGYYGYTF	TGTGCCAGCAGCGCGCCCGGAGGGGGGTACTATGGCTACACCTTC
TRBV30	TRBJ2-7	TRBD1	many	CAWMLDRAYEQYF	TGTGCCTGGATGCTGGACAGGGCCTACGAGCAGTACTTC
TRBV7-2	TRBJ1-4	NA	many	CASSFSLDEKLFF	TGTGCCAGCAGCTTTTCCCTCGATGAAAAACTGTTTTTT
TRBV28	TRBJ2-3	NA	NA	CASSFAQTSTDTQYF	TGTGCCAGCAGTTTCGCACAGACTAGCACAGATACGCAGTATTTT
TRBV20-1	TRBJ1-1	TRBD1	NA	CSAREWTGATEAFF	TGCAGTGCTAGAGAATGGACAGGGGCCACTGAAGCTTTCTTT
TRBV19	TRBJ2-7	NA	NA	CASSETETHYEQYF	TGTGCCAGTAGTGAGACAGAAACGCACTACGAGCAGTACTTC
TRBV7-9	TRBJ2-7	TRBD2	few	CASSFSGEAYEQYF	TGTGCCAGCAGCTTTAGCGGGGAGGCCTACGAGCAGTACTTC
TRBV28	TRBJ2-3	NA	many	CASSFSQGPSPDTQYF	TGTGCCAGCAGTTTTTCCCAGGGTCCGAGCCCAGATACGCAGTATTTT
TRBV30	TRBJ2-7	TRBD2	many	CASRRLASYEQYF	TGTGCCTCGCGCCGACTAGCCTCCTACGAGCAGTACTTC
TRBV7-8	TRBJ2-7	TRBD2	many	CASSLLGGVKVNYEQYF	TGTGCCAGCAGCTTACTTGGGGGGGTAAAGGTGAACTACGAGCAGTACTTC
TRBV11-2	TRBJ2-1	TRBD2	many	CASSPTSGRRFF	TGTGCCAGCAGCCCCACTAGCGGGAGAAGGTTCTTC
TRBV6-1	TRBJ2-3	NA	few	CASRLGQNKDTQYF	TGTGCCAGCAGATTAGGACAAAATAAGGATACGCAGTATTTT
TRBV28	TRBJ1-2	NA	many	CASSQLRYGYTF	TGTGCCAGCAGTCAGCTAAGGTATGGCTACACCTTC
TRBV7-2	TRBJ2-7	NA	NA	CASSLDEYEQYF	TGTGCCAGCAGCTTAGACGAATACGAGCAGTACTTC
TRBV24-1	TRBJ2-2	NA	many	CATSDSRSRSTGELFF	TGTGCCACCAGTGACTCGCGGAGCCGAAGCACCGGGGAGCTGTTTTTT
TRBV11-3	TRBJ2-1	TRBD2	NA	CASSYLAGDSSYNEQFF	TGTGCCAGCAGCTATCTAGCGGGAGACAGCTCCTACAATGAGCAGTTCTTC
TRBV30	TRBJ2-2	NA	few	CAWSSTDGGLFAGELFF	TGTGCCTGGAGTAGTACAGATGGGGGGCTCTTCGCCGGGGAGCTGTTTTTT
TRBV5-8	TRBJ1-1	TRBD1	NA	CASAYRGDTEAFF	TGTGCCAGCGCGTACAGGGGGGATACTGAAGCTTTCTTT
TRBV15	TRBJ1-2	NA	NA	CATSREDRANYGYTF	TGTGCCACCAGCAGAGAGGACCGGGCTAACTATGGCTACACCTTC
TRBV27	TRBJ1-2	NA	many	CASSLWAGQNYGYTF	TGTGCCAGCAGTTTATGGGCAGGCCAGAACTATGGCTACACCTTC
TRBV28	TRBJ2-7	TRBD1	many	CASSRPTPGQGGEQYF	TGTGCCAGCAGCCGCCCCACTCCGGGACAGGGGGGCGAGCAGTACTTC